This T cell receptor (beta chain) stems from a study of T cells in Graves' hyperthyroidism and ophthalmopathy. Turning to the study itself: Peripheral blood was taken when the disease was first diagnosed, before any treatment began.

Inclusion characteristics of ophthalmopathy patients comprised a Clinical Activity Score of at least 3, a NOSPECS grade of at least 4, and duration under 3 months. Broader study findings: Also found in blood were most expanded thyroid clonotypes above 0.001.

RNA transcripts were the template for amplifying TCR beta CDR3 regions. Initially, a first-round RT-PCR of the TCR CDR3 employed the HTBI primer set. MiXCR, run by TCRdb on the multiplex PCR reads, gives a single entry per CDR3 protein. The sample contains 400,000 to 600,000 distinct CDR3 sequences, around 15% of which appear only once. About this clonotype itself: Its antigen remains unidentified.

This CDR3 has 10 residues. V was clipped by 4 bases and J by 11 bases, with 9 bases between them. CDR1 DFQATT and CDR2 SNEGSKA come from the germline V gene (reference sequence). Input material: blood. The receptor was isolated from a woman younger than 45 with Graves' ophthalmopathy. V and J are TRBV20-1 and TRBJ2-1; D call uncertain. The CDR3 DNA sequence: TGCAGTGCTACCGAGCGTCAGCAGTTCTTC. Protein sequence: CSATERQQFF.